These 25 T cell receptor beta chains were sequenced from one sample in a study of blood T cell repertoires in COVID-19. TCRdb's copy holds only in-frame clones and misses some; the assay was immunoSEQ multiplex PCR. Seen here are about 340,000 clones, 65% to 85% observed once, and the top ten hold about 3%. The sequenced material came from peripheral blood. These receptors came from a man under 40 with active or convalescent COVID-19.

The rearrangement links TRBV28 to TRBJ2-7; 7 bases align to TRBD1. Trimming at V came to 1 base and at J to 4 bases, leaving 10 bases not matched to a gene. CDR3 length: 16 amino acids. Germline loops: CDR1 MDHEN, CDR2 SYDVKM. The CDR3 is CASSLFLRDSRYEQYF. DNA for the CDR3: TGTGCCAGCAGTTTATTTTTAAGGGACAGCCGATACGAGCAGTACTTC.

In DNA, the CDR3 is TGCGCCAGCAAAATTAAGGGACTACCAACAGATACGCAGTATTTT. Protein product: CASKIKGLPTDTQYF. The chain employs TRBV4-1 and TRBJ2-3; 7 bases agree with TRBD2. This CDR3 has 15 amino acids. Germline V gene lookup returns CDR1 MGHRA and CDR2 YSYEKL. V lost 7 bases and J lost 3; bases outside the gene matches: 10.

This clone was counted once. The chain joins TRBV7-8 to TRBJ1-2; tentative D call: TRBD1 (5 bases). The germline gives CDR1 SGHVS, CDR2 FQNEAQ. The CDR3 sequence is 14 residues long. Trimming stripped 3 bases from V and 8 bases from J, with 16 bases between. CDR3 sequence: CASSLLLPRGGYTF. The CDR3 DNA sequence: TGTGCCAGCAGCTTGTTGCTCCCACGGGGGGGCTACACCTTC.

The chain joins TRBV19 to TRBJ1-5; D possibly corresponds to TRBD1 (5 bases). The CDR3 has 13 amino acids. V was clipped by 4 bases and J by 7 bases, with 11 bases between them. Germline CDR1 and CDR2: LNHDA and SQIVND (reference sequence). CDR3 DNA: TGTGCCAGTAGTACACAGGTGCGGCAGCCCCAGCATTTT. Protein product: CASSTQVRQPQHF.

In this sample, this clone turned up a few times. The chain carries TRBV4-2 and TRBJ1-5; TRBD1 is a possible D gene (6 bases). The CDR3 totals 16 residues. Trimming left V 4 bases short and J 4 bases short, with 17 bases between. Per the germline V gene, CDR1 is LGHNA and CDR2 is YNFKEQ. The CDR3 region is CASSPRDMGRNQPQHF. CDR3 DNA sequence: TGTGCCAGCAGCCCCCGGGACATGGGTCGGAATCAGCCCCAGCATTTT.

The chain is built from TRBV7-9 and TRBJ1-3; D might be TRBD1 (6 bases). The CDR3 contains 17 residues. V lost 7 bases and J 2 bases, leaving 21 bases between the germline ends. Germline V gene lookup returns CDR1 SEHNR and CDR2 FQNEAQ (reference sequence). The CDR3, as DNA: TGTGCCAGCACCCTAGTCAGGGGCGCAGAACCTGGAAACACCATATATTTT. Encoded protein: CASTLVRGAEPGNTIYF.

J is TRBJ1-6 and V is TRBV7-2; D remains ambiguous. This CDR3 comprises 13 residues. CDR1 is SGHTA, CDR2 FQGNSA, per germline. V was pared by 1 base and J by 13 bases, with 11 bases between. CDR3 in amino acids: CASSLGTARPLHF. The CDR3 bases are TGTGCCAGCAGCTTAGGTACAGCAAGGCCCCTCCACTTT.

The chain recombines TRBV6-1 with TRBJ2-1; D perhaps matches TRBD2 (6 bases). Germline V gene sequence: CDR1 MNHNS, CDR2 SASEGT. CDR3 length: 16 residues. The germline V and J ends were trimmed by 2 bases and 2 bases, with 13 bases remaining between them. CDR3 amino acids: CASSENLPGAYNEQFF. DNA for the CDR3: TGTGCCAGCAGTGAAAATCTCCCGGGGGCCTACAATGAGCAGTTCTTC.

This clone has more than one count but fewer than ten. The rearrangement links TRBV7-9 to TRBJ2-1; 12 nucleotides align to TRBD2. This CDR3 comprises 15 residues. V dropped 1 base and J dropped 5; count of bases not matched to a gene: 0. Germline V CDR1 and CDR2: SEHNR, FQNEAQ (reference sequence). The DNA for the CDR3 is TGTGCCAGCAGCTTAGGGACTAGCGGGAACAATGAGCAGTTCTTC. This sequence encodes CASSLGTSGNNEQFF.

The chain combines TRBV7-9 with TRBJ1-1; TRBD1 might be the D (5 bases). Germline lookup yields CDR1 SEHNR and CDR2 FQNEAQ (reference sequence). With 5 bases removed from V and 2 bases from J, the gap between germline ends came to 9 bases. The CDR3 is made up of 13 amino acids. The CDR3 DNA reads TGTGCCAGCAGCCCCAGGGTCAACACTGAAGCTTTCTTT. Residues: CASSPRVNTEAFF.

This clone was observed a single time. The chain employs TRBV7-3 and TRBJ2-3, with D possibly being TRBD2 (5 bases). Trimming stripped 1 base from V and 6 bases from J, with 14 bases between. Germline values: CDR1 SGHTA, CDR2 FQGTGA. CDR3 size: 15 residues. This CDR3 reads CASSLRTLDGDTQYF. CDR3 DNA sequence: TGTGCCAGCAGCTTAAGGACTCTCGACGGGGATACGCAGTATTTT.

The chain couples TRBV28 to TRBJ2-3; a possible D gene is TRBD1 (5 bases). This CDR3 contains 17 residues. Germline assignment: CDR1 MDHEN and CDR2 SYDVKM. V was clipped by 3 bases and J by 0 bases, with 16 bases between them. This chain's CDR3 is CASSFHGHSTSTDTQYF. CDR3 sequence (DNA): TGTGCCAGCAGTTTCCATGGACATTCCACTAGCACAGATACGCAGTATTTT.

This chain links TRBV19 with TRBJ2-1; no reliable D call. The CDR3 is made up of 14 amino acids. V was trimmed by 8 bases and J by 7 bases, leaving 18 bases between them. CDR1 and CDR2 (germline): LNHDA, SQIVND (reference sequence). The CDR3 sequence is CASEDSIANNEQFF. The CDR3 DNA is TGTGCCAGTGAAGACTCAATCGCAAATAATGAGCAGTTCTTC. Filled out from reference TRBV19 and TRBJ2-1, the complete variable domain reads DGGITQSPKYLFRKEGQNVTLSCEQNLNHDAMYWYRQDPGQGLRLIYYSQIVNDFQKGDIAEGYSVSREKKESFPLTVTSAQKNPTAFYLCASEDSIANNEQFFGPGTRLTVL.

A single count supports this clone. The CDR3 spells CASSPPLPGFSYEQYF. For the CDR3, the DNA is TGCGCCAGCAGCCCCCCCCTGCCGGGGTTCTCCTACGAGCAGTACTTC. This chain connects TRBV4-3 to TRBJ2-7, with a tentative D call TRBD2 (5 bases). Trimming stripped 4 bases from V and 0 bases from J, with 16 bases between. CDR1 is LGHNA, CDR2 YSLEER, per germline. The CDR3 contains 16 residues.

The sample holds one count of this clone. CDR3 sequence (DNA): TGTGCCAGCAGCTACCAGGGGGCAGGAGGTGGCTACACCTTC. It is translated as CASSYQGAGGGYTF. The rearrangement uses TRBV7-3 and TRBJ1-2, with TRBD1 identical over 8 bases. From germline, CDR1 is SGHTA and CDR2 FQGTGA. The CDR3 runs 14 residues. V shed 4 bases, J shed 7 bases, and the junction held 8 bases outside the gene matches.

J is TRBJ2-7 and V is TRBV25-1; 7 positions agree with TRBD1. The CDR3 spans 15 residues. Germline V gene sequence: CDR1 MGHDK, CDR2 SYGVNS. Unmatched junction bases numbered 5, after V lost 3 bases and J lost 0 bases. The CDR3 region is CASSDPGDSSYEQYF. In DNA, the CDR3 is TGTGCCAGCAGTGATCCCGGGGACAGCTCCTACGAGCAGTACTTC.

This clone turned up a few times. CDR3 region: CAFSGSYNEQFF. CDR3 DNA: TGTGCCTTTAGCGGGTCTTACAATGAGCAGTTCTTC. This chain uses TRBV30 with TRBJ2-1, with 7 bases identical to TRBD2. The ends lost 7 bases at V and 4 bases at J; junction bases unmatched: 4. Germline lookup yields CDR1 GTSNPN and CDR2 SVGIG (reference sequence). This CDR3 has 12 residues.

The table lists this clone with a count of one. The V gene is TRBV4-3, the J gene TRBJ2-7, with D possibly being TRBD1 (5 bases). Germline CDR1 is LGHNA and CDR2 is YSLEER. V was shortened by 1 base and J by 4 bases, with 14 bases between the two germline ends. The CDR3 contains 15 residues. The chain's CDR3 is CASSQVPSTGYEQYF. The DNA for the CDR3 is TGCGCCAGCAGCCAAGTTCCTAGTACAGGTTACGAGCAGTACTTC.

The chain is built from TRBV7-2 and TRBJ1-2; D uncertain. The CDR3 is 12 residues long. From germline, CDR1 is SGHTA and CDR2 FQGNSA. Between the trimmed V and J ends, which lost 2 bases and 4 bases, there was a span of 5 bases. DNA of the CDR3: TGTGCCAGCAGCTTAAACAGCTATGGCTACACCTTC. Translation gives CASSLNSYGYTF.

This clone was picked up one time. V and J are TRBV5-3 and TRBJ2-1; D gene ambiguous. TRBV5-3 counts as an open reading frame of uncertain function. This CDR3 is built from 8 residues. Trimming removed 4 bases at V and 14 bases at J, with 4 bases between. The CDR3 protein is CARSPEFF. In nucleotides, the CDR3 is TGTGCCAGAAGCCCGGAGTTCTTC.

This clone is a singleton in its sample. The rearrangement links TRBV19 to TRBJ2-2; 7 bases fit TRBD1. Trimming cost V 4 bases and J 6 bases; bases outside gene matches: 8. There are 15 residues in the CDR3. Germline V CDR1 and CDR2: LNHDA, SQIVND (reference sequence). The CDR3 DNA is TGTGCCAGTAGTACCCCGACAGGGATCCCCGGGGAGCTGTTTTTT. It specifies CASSTPTGIPGELFF.

Turning to this clone: Compared with germline, one end of the junction differs, possibly owing to a read error. This chain links TRBV4-3 with TRBJ2-1; 8 bases map to TRBD2. CDR1 and CDR2 from the germline V gene are LGHNA and YSLEER. The CDR3 covers 16 residues. The CDR3 here is CASSQEGLVGYSEQFF. The CDR3, as DNA: TGCGCCAGCAGCCAAGAGGGACTAGTGGGGTACAGTGAGCAGTTCTTC.

The V gene is TRBV6-2 or TRBV6-3, the J gene TRBJ1-6; 8 bases match TRBD1. The length of the CDR3 is 16 residues. Trimming cost V 0 bases and J 9 bases; bases outside gene matches: 7. CDR1 and CDR2 (germline): MNHEY, SVGEGT. CDR3 bases: TGTGCCAGCAGTTACTCCGACAGGGGCATCGGTTCACCCCTCCACTTT. Translation: CASSYSDRGIGSPLHF.

This chain connects TRBV6-6 to TRBJ2-7; tentatively, D is TRBD2 (5 bases). Germline CDR1 is MNHNY and CDR2 is SVGAGI (reference sequence). The ends were cut back, 2 bases at V and 6 bases at J, with 14 bases in the middle. This CDR3 is built from 14 residues. CDR3 nucleotides: TGTGCCAGCAGTTACGCTACTAGGCCTGGCGAGCAGTACTTC. It translates to CASSYATRPGEQYF.

The sample holds one count of this clone. The chain couples TRBV30 to TRBJ1-1; D gene ambiguous. CDR1 and CDR2 from the germline V gene are GTSNPN and SVGIG (reference sequence). The V end was cut by 5 bases, the J end by 6 bases, with 13 bases between. The CDR3 extends over 12 amino acids. This CDR3 is CAWGRERAEAFF. Written as DNA, the CDR3 is TGTGCCTGGGGAAGGGAGCGGGCTGAAGCTTTCTTT.